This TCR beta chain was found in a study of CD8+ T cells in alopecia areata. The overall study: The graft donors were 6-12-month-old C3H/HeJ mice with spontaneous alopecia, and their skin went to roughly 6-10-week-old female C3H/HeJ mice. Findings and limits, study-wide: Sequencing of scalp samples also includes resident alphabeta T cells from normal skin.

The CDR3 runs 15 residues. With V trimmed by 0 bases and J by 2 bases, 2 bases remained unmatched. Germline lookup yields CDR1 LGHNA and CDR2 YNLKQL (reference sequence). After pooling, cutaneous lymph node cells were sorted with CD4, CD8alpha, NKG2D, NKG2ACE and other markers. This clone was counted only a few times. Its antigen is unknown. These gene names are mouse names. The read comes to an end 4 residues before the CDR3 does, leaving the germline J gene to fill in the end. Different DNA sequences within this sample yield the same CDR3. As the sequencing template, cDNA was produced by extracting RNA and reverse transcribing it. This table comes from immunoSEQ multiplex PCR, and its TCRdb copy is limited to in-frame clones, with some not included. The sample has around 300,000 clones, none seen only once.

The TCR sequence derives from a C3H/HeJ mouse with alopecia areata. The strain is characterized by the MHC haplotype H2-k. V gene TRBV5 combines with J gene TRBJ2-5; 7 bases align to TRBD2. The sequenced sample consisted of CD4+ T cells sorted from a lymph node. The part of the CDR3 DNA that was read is TGTGCCAGCAGCCAAGAGCCTGGGGGCCAAGAC. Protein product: CASSQEPGGQD. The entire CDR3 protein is CASSQEPGGQDTQYF.